The 14 T cell receptor beta chains below all came from one sample that was sequenced in a study of STAT3 mutations in large granular lymphocyte leukemia (dated by TCRdb to between 2018 and 2020). The investigation overall reported the following: Every T-LGLL patient showed at least one immunodominant TCRbeta clonotype, and about half showed multiple immunodominant subclonotypes.

The antigens for these receptors are not known. The library relied on the immunoSEQ multiplex PCR assay. The immuneACCESS repertoire file appears here via TCRdb, limited to in-frame rearrangements. These files lack a portion of the clones; in checked studies, under half of the deficit traces to unresolved V genes, and the cause of the others is not known. Across this sample there are some 30,000 clones, with about 80% seen only once. Jointly, the top ten make up about 29% of the sample. The sequencing input was peripheral blood mononuclear cells. Source of these receptors: a woman aged 45-60 years with T-cell large granular lymphocyte leukemia. Some clones in this sample may be carry-over from other donors' samples. The age is the age at diagnosis.

This rearrangement joins TRBV5-1 to TRBJ2-1, with D possibly being TRBD1 or TRBD2 (5 bases each). CDR3 length equals 14 residues. CDR1 and CDR2 (germline): SGHRS, YFSETQ. V was trimmed by 4 bases and J by 8 bases, leaving 16 bases between them. The DNA for the CDR3 is TGCGCCAGCAGCCTGGGACCTCCTATCGATGAGCAGTTCTTC. Encoded protein: CASSLGPPIDEQFF.

The gene calls are TRBV5-1 and TRBJ1-1, with D possibly matching TRBD1 (6 bases). The CDR3 totals 14 residues. Germline loops: CDR1 SGHRS, CDR2 YFSETQ. V was cut by 6 bases and J by 1 base, with 13 bases left in between. The CDR3 nucleotides read TGCGCCAGCACGTACAAACAGGGGAACACTGAAGCTTTCTTT. This encodes CASTYKQGNTEAFF.

This chain connects TRBV6-1 to TRBJ1-5, with D perhaps TRBD1 (5 bases). From germline, CDR1 is MNHNS and CDR2 SASEGT. The CDR3 contains 14 residues. Trimming stripped 10 bases from V and 3 bases from J, with 16 bases between. CDR3 sequence reads: CATMDTLPNQPQHF. The CDR3 DNA reads TGTGCCACTATGGACACCCTTCCCAATCAGCCCCAGCATTTT.

The chain links TRBV29-1 to TRBJ1-2, with D possibly being TRBD1 (5 bases). This CDR3 is 15 amino acids long. V was cut by 0 bases and J by 1 base, with 12 bases left in between. Germline-derived CDR1 and CDR2 are SQVTM and ANQGSEA. CDR3 DNA sequence: TGCAGCGTTGAAGATCGGAGGGGCGTTAACTATGGCTACACCTTC. Protein: CSVEDRRGVNYGYTF.

This clone was seen only a few times. The chain is built from TRBV4-2 and TRBJ1-4; D perhaps matches TRBD1 (6 bases). Germline V gene lookup returns CDR1 LGHNA and CDR2 YNFKEQ. The germline V and J ends were trimmed by 0 bases and 14 bases, with 16 bases remaining between them. The CDR3 sequence is 14 residues long. Here the CDR3 DNA reads TGTGCCAGCAGCCAAGAGACCGGGGGGGCCATCCTGTTTTTT. As protein: CASSQETGGAILFF.

V is TRBV5-1 and J is TRBJ1-2, with 10 bases lining up with TRBD1. The CDR3 covers 14 residues. Trimming at V came to 4 bases and at J to 8 bases, leaving 8 bases not matched to a gene. The germline V gene encodes CDR1 SGHRS and CDR2 YFSETQ. Written as DNA, the CDR3 is TGCGCCAGCAGCCAAGAGACAGGGGGCGGAGGCTACACCTTC. Translation: CASSQETGGGGYTF.

The CDR3 region is CASSHRGPNEQYF. CDR3 sequence (DNA): TGTGCCAGCAGCCACAGGGGGCCAAACGAGCAGTACTTC. The genes are TRBV14 and TRBJ2-7; 8 bases map to TRBD1. CDR3 size: 13 residues. V shed 3 bases and J 5 bases; nucleotides not matched to a gene: 3. Germline CDR1 reads SGHDN; CDR2 reads FVKESK.

The chain joins TRBV19 to TRBJ1-2; D is unclear. Between the trimmed V and J ends, which lost 7 bases and 4 bases, there was a span of 10 bases. This CDR3 spans 12 amino acids. Germline lookup yields CDR1 LNHDA and CDR2 SQIVND (reference sequence). In DNA, the CDR3 is TGTGCCAGTATGGGGTACGCCTATGGCTACACCTTC. This sequence encodes CASMGYAYGYTF.

The rearrangement joins TRBV13 to TRBJ2-7; 8 bases match TRBD1. CDR1 PRHDT and CDR2 FYEKMQ come from the germline V gene (reference sequence). There are 15 residues in the CDR3. Germline trimming cut 5 bases from V and 0 bases from J; bases unmatched to any gene: 6. This CDR3 reads CASSRGRGPSYEQYF. The CDR3 nucleotides are TGTGCCAGCAGCCGAGGCAGGGGGCCCTCCTACGAGCAGTACTTC. The full variable domain, rest sourced from reference TRBV13 and TRBJ2-7, is AAGVIQSPRHLIKEKRETATLKCYPIPRHDTVYWYQQGPGQDPQFLISFYEKMQSDKGSIPDRFSAQQFSDYHSELNMSSLELGDSALYFCASSRGRGPSYEQYFGPGTRLTVT.

The chain carries TRBV30 and TRBJ1-2; 8 bases agree with TRBD1. The germline V gene encodes CDR1 GTSNPN and CDR2 SVGIG (reference sequence). The V and J ends lost 7 bases and 4 bases, in that order; junction bases with no gene match: 11. The CDR3 has 14 amino acids. CDR3 region: CALDRVRGSYGYTF. For the CDR3, the DNA is TGTGCCTTGGACAGGGTTCGAGGGAGCTATGGCTACACCTTC.

The chain recombines TRBV18 with TRBJ1-5; 7 bases align to TRBD1. The CDR3 is 15 residues long. CDR1 is KGHSH, CDR2 LQKENI, per germline. The J segment lost 4 bases and the V segment lost 6 bases, leaving 9 bases of the junction unmatched. The CDR3 sequence: CASSPGQEVNQPQHF. The DNA for the CDR3 is TGTGCCAGCTCCCCCGGACAGGAGGTAAATCAGCCCCAGCATTTT.

V gene TRBV9 combines with J gene TRBJ2-3; D remains ambiguous. The CDR3 length is 14 residues. In germline, CDR1 is SGDLS, CDR2 YYNGEE. The V end lost 0 bases, the J end lost 4 bases, and 9 bases lay between the germline ends. CDR3 sequence: CASSVVVLADTQYF. DNA for the CDR3: TGTGCCAGCAGCGTAGTAGTCCTTGCAGATACGCAGTATTTT.

This chain uses TRBV27 with TRBJ2-7, with 7 bases aligning to TRBD2. V lost 3 bases to trimming and J lost 5 bases; unmatched junction nucleotides: 7. Germline lookup yields CDR1 MNHEY and CDR2 SMNVEV (reference sequence). CDR3 length equals 14 residues. CDR3 coding DNA: TGTGCCAGCAGTTTGTCCCTTGGGGGGGACGAGCAGTACTTC. Protein sequence: CASSLSLGGDEQYF.

This clone came up once. This chain joins TRBV4-1 and TRBJ2-3; no reliable D call. The CDR3 has 13 amino acids. Per the germline V gene, CDR1 is MGHRA and CDR2 is YSYEKL. V was clipped by 4 bases and J by 5 bases, with 10 bases between them. DNA of the CDR3: TGCGCCAGCAGCCGCACGCCACAAGATACGCAGTATTTT. Translation: CASSRTPQDTQYF.